The entry below gives a single T cell receptor beta chain sequence along with its context. Its antigen is currently unknown. All the people who gave samples were healthy bone marrow donors. The data stem from a study of cytomegalovirus exposure and HLA in healthy donors. Study information: T cells numbering about 179 million yielded around 120 million unique TCR beta sequences in an earlier analysis. Overall study findings and caveats: Cytomegalovirus-associated TCR beta chains were listed, numbering 150 to 200.

Amplification used 60 Vbeta primers and 13 Jbeta primers. Profiling relied on immunoSEQ multiplex PCR, and the TCRdb table lists in-frame clones only, not all of them. The top ten hold roughly 2.6% of the sample, which has around 200,000 clones, roughly 80% seen once. Input material: PBMCs. The clonotype was recovered from a woman between 45 and 60 years old in good health and CMV-seropositive.

The CDR3 is CASSLSGPGETQYF. The CDR3 region has the DNA TGCGCCAGCAGCTTGTCAGGGCCGGGAGAGACCCAGTACTTC. V is TRBV5-1 and J is TRBJ2-5; D is possibly TRBD1 (5 bases). V was clipped by 1 base and J by 4 bases, with 11 bases between them. The V gene's germline CDR1 is SGHRS and CDR2 YFSETQ. There are 14 residues in the CDR3.